The rows below give T cell receptor beta chains drawn from one sample of a study of blood T cell repertoires in COVID-19. Using immunoSEQ multiplex PCR, the repertoire was profiled, and TCRdb retains in-frame clones only, with some absent. The data contain some 200,000 clones, over 60% of them singletons. Sequencing was performed on peripheral blood. These receptors originate from a woman in her seventies with acute or convalescent COVID-19. The CDR3 runs from the conserved cysteine through the conserved F or W. D genes are given only for firm matches. Expanded clones get a size class; other rows say once, few or many, or leave the size out.

abundance: -
len: 13
j_gene: TRBJ2-3
d_gene: TRBD1
v_gene: TRBV5-1
CDR3aa: CATSTGGTDTQYF
CDR3nt: TGCGCCACTTCGACAGGGGGCACAGATACGCAGTATTTT

abundance: few
len: 16
j_gene: TRBJ1-6
d_gene: -
v_gene: TRBV5-5
CDR3aa: CASSRAPRGDNSPLHF
CDR3nt: TGTGCCAGCAGCCGAGCCCCCAGGGGCGATAATTCACCCCTCCACTTT

abundance: -
len: 15
j_gene: TRBJ2-1
d_gene: -
v_gene: TRBV10-3
CDR3aa: CAISDSPYSYNEQFF
CDR3nt: TGTGCCATCAGTGATAGTCCCTACTCCTACAATGAGCAGTTCTTC

abundance: -
len: 11
j_gene: TRBJ2-7
d_gene: -
v_gene: TRBV7-2
CDR3aa: CASSNRYEQYF
CDR3nt: TGTGCCAGCAGCAACAGATACGAGCAGTACTTC

abundance: -
len: 18
j_gene: TRBJ2-3
d_gene: TRBD2
v_gene: TRBV5-4
CDR3aa: CASSLAGTSGGAGNTQYF
CDR3nt: TGTGCCAGCAGCTTGGCCGGGACTAGCGGGGGGGCCGGGAATACGCAGTATTTT

abundance: -
len: 18
j_gene: TRBJ2-7
d_gene: TRBD2
v_gene: TRBV9
CDR3aa: CASSVGPTTSGAAYEQYF
CDR3nt: TGTGCCAGCAGCGTAGGCCCAACGACTAGCGGAGCTGCCTACGAGCAGTACTTC

abundance: -
len: 12
j_gene: TRBJ1-2
d_gene: -
v_gene: TRBV10-3
CDR3aa: CAIMASNYGYTF
CDR3nt: TGTGCCATCATGGCATCTAACTATGGCTACACCTTC

abundance: -
len: 13
j_gene: TRBJ2-3
d_gene: -
v_gene: TRBV11-2
CDR3aa: CASSLGRLDTQYF
CDR3nt: TGTGCCAGCAGCTTAGGCAGGTTAGATACGCAGTATTTT

abundance: few
len: 16
j_gene: TRBJ2-1
d_gene: TRBD2
v_gene: TRBV5-1
CDR3aa: CASSLRTSGGYNEQFF
CDR3nt: TGCGCCAGCAGCCTCAGGACTAGCGGGGGGTACAATGAGCAGTTCTTC

abundance: -
len: 14
j_gene: TRBJ2-4
d_gene: -
v_gene: TRBV6-5
CDR3aa: CASSSGGAINIQYF
CDR3nt: TGTGCCAGCAGTTCGGGCGGGGCAATAAACATTCAGTACTTC

abundance: -
len: 15
j_gene: TRBJ2-7
d_gene: -
v_gene: TRBV7-9
CDR3aa: CASSPGGLGYYEQYF
CDR3nt: TGTGCCAGCAGTCCAGGGGGGCTTGGTTACTACGAGCAGTACTTC

abundance: -
len: 17
j_gene: TRBJ1-5
d_gene: -
v_gene: TRBV5-3
CDR3aa: CARSSPARARGGQPQHF
CDR3nt: TGTGCCAGAAGCTCCCCCGCGCGCGCTCGAGGGGGTCAGCCCCAGCATTTT

abundance: -
len: 12
j_gene: TRBJ1-2
d_gene: -
v_gene: TRBV18
CDR3aa: CASSPQNDGYTF
CDR3nt: TGTGCCAGCTCACCGCAGAACGATGGCTACACCTTC

abundance: -
len: 17
j_gene: TRBJ1-4
d_gene: -
v_gene: TRBV11-2
CDR3aa: CASSLSWMGRTNEKLFF
CDR3nt: TGTGCCAGCAGCCTTAGTTGGATGGGCAGAACTAATGAAAAACTGTTTTTT

abundance: -
len: 17
j_gene: TRBJ2-5
d_gene: TRBD1
v_gene: TRBV5-1
CDR3aa: CASSLGAGTGGRETQYF
CDR3nt: TGCGCCAGCAGCTTGGGGGCCGGGACAGGGGGGAGAGAGACCCAGTACTTC

abundance: -
len: 15
j_gene: TRBJ1-1
d_gene: -
v_gene: TRBV28
CDR3aa: CASSLYGPGSTEAFF
CDR3nt: TGTGCCAGCAGTTTATATGGTCCGGGGAGCACTGAAGCTTTCTTT

abundance: -
len: 17
j_gene: TRBJ2-3
d_gene: -
v_gene: TRBV21-1
CDR3aa: CASSKLPRQMGEDTQYF
CDR3nt: TGTGCCAGCAGCAAACTGCCCAGACAGATGGGCGAAGATACGCAGTATTTT

abundance: once
len: 14
j_gene: TRBJ2-2
d_gene: TRBD1
v_gene: TRBV6-1
CDR3aa: CASSLGQYTGELFF
CDR3nt: TGTGCCAGCAGTCTGGGACAGTACACCGGGGAGCTGTTTTTT

abundance: -
len: 13
j_gene: TRBJ2-2
d_gene: TRBD2
v_gene: TRBV7-6
CDR3aa: CASSARGEGELFF
CDR3nt: TGTGCCAGCAGCGCCCGGGGGGAGGGAGAGCTGTTTTTT

abundance: -
len: 16
j_gene: TRBJ2-3
d_gene: TRBD2
v_gene: TRBV13
CDR3aa: CASSLGLAGDTDTQYF
CDR3nt: TGTGCCAGCAGCTTAGGACTAGCGGGCGACACAGATACGCAGTATTTT

abundance: -
len: 16
j_gene: TRBJ2-5
d_gene: TRBD1
v_gene: TRBV18
CDR3aa: CASSPPHRGRSETQYF
CDR3nt: TGTGCCAGCTCACCACCACACAGGGGGCGTAGTGAGACCCAGTACTTC

abundance: -
len: 16
j_gene: TRBJ2-3
d_gene: TRBD2
v_gene: TRBV14
CDR3aa: CASSQRLAGSIDTQYF
CDR3nt: TGTGCCAGCAGCCAAAGACTAGCGGGGTCGATAGATACGCAGTATTTT